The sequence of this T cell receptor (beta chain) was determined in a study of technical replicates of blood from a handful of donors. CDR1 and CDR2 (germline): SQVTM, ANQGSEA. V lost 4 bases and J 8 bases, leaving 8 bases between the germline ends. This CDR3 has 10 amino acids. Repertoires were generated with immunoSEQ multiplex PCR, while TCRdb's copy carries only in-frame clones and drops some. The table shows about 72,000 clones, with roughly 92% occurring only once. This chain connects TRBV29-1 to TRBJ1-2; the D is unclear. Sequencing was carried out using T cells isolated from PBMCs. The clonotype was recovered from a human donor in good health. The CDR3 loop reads CSVGSQGYTF. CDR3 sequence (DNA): TGCAGCGTTGGGTCCCAGGGCTACACCTTC.